This T cell receptor beta chain appears in the sequencing data of a study of shared clonotypes between healthy human individuals. Genomic DNA of every subset was divided equally among multiple immunoSEQ plates. Authors' analysis steps: ImmunoSEQ only sent back junction sequences with no quality scores, so filtering was done differently. Assay: immunoSEQ multiplex PCR; the TCRdb copy retains only in-frame clones and omits some. V and J calls and clone size are those listed in that table; D and trimming were worked out from the DNA. The sample has approximately 1,500,000 clones, roughly 96% seen once. Broader study findings: Memory subsets had estimated richness that was generally smaller than that of naive subsets.

Turning to this clone: The antigen remains undetermined. In the same sample, other DNA sequences code for this CDR3.

The CDR3 is made up of 11 amino acids. Trimming removed 6 bases at V and 5 bases at J, with 7 bases between. Germline-derived CDR1 and CDR2 are SEHNR and FQNEAQ (reference sequence). The rearrangement uses TRBV7-9 and TRBJ2-5; D is undetermined. The source is a man younger than 45 in good health. The sequenced sample was naive CD4+ T cells sorted from blood. Subset indicated: CD45RA+ positively selected. The CDR3, as DNA: TGTGCCAGCAGTTCCGGGGAGACCCAGTACTTC. This codes for CASSSGETQYF. The complete variable domain, with remaining parts taken from reference TRBV7-9 and TRBJ2-5, reads DTGVSQNPRHKITKRGQNVTFRCDPISEHNRLYWYRQTLGQGPEFLTYFQNEAQLEKSRLLSDRFSAERPKGSFSTLEIQRTEQGDSAMYLCASSSGETQYFGPGTRLLVL.